The sequence of this T cell receptor beta chain was determined in a study of CD8 T cells in Susac syndrome. It was with random hexamers that 0.5 to 1 ug RNA was reverse transcribed. TCRdb used MiXCR to reprocess the immunoSEQ multiplex PCR reads, holding one entry per CDR3 protein. The sample includes under 200,000 distinct CDR3 sequences, around 95% seen only once; the top ten take approximately 0.16%. V lost 2 bases and J lost 3, with 11 bases in between. This CDR3 has 16 residues. What was sequenced was CD8+ T cells from PBMCs. The chain employs TRBV12-3 or TRBV12-4 and TRBJ2-6; the D gene is possibly TRBD1 (6 bases). The sequence was obtained from a human donor with Susac syndrome. CDR3 in DNA: TGTGCCAGCAGTTTAAGGCAGGGGTATGGGGCCAACGTCCTGACTTTC. It translates to CASSLRQGYGANVLTF.